Listed below are T cell receptor beta chains from one sample, sequenced in a study of CD8 T cells in ankylosing spondylitis. TCRdb analysed the 5' RACE reads with MiXCR anew, one entry per CDR3 protein. The table has about 750,000 distinct CDR3 sequences, around a fifth seen once; the top ten hold under 20%. Specimen: blood, either unsorted or a sorted T cell fraction (not recorded which). The origin of the receptors is a male donor with ankylosing spondylitis. Each CDR3 is given with its conserved first and last residue.

cdr3_aa j_call v_call
CRAAGGVDNEQFF TRBJ2-1 TRBV20-1
CASSQGVLAPLAGPSYEQYF TRBJ2-7 TRBV27
CASSLERDPFYEQYF TRBJ2-7 TRBV5-1
CASSLAGVGTEAFF TRBJ1-1 TRBV4-1
CASSQDVMLNEQFF TRBJ2-1 TRBV4-2
CASSLETGYEQFF TRBJ2-1 TRBV7-3
CAISESASREGDTQYF TRBJ2-3 TRBV10-3
CSVEGAGGYEQYF TRBJ2-7 TRBV29-1
CASSPGTGNGYTF TRBJ1-2 TRBV6-1
CSARGLAGTDTQYF TRBJ2-3 TRBV20-1
CASSIGDSGGSPLHF TRBJ1-6 TRBV19
CASSRDSRLETQYF TRBJ2-5 TRBV9
CASSSTTVTGELFF TRBJ2-2 TRBV7-3
CASGDRRNEQFF TRBJ2-1 TRBV6-6
CATSMWSGEQVF TRBJ2-1 TRBV15
CTSSFWGTSGRFSYEQYF TRBJ2-7 TRBV2
CASSYDSPEWYEQYF TRBJ2-7 TRBV6-2/TRBV6-3
CASSLSASRDANEQFF TRBJ2-1 TRBV28
CASSSVLGIAGIPDTQYF TRBJ2-3 TRBV6-1
CASSLVLERVDEQFF TRBJ2-1 TRBV5-1
CASSLSRNRNTEAFF TRBJ1-1 TRBV7-8
CSAVHPTGSSYNSPLHF TRBJ1-6 TRBV20-1
CASSGSLSGGAGELFF TRBJ2-2 TRBV5-1
CASSDRLAGGQETQYF TRBJ2-5 TRBV25-1
CASSYDPRAVYNEQFF TRBJ2-1 TRBV4-2
CASSNPGQGTSTDTQYF TRBJ2-3 TRBV9
CASSFSAAYEQYF TRBJ2-7 TRBV12-3/TRBV12-4
CASSLPFWGRGSQETQYF TRBJ2-5 TRBV11-2
CSVGHVGSYEQYF TRBJ2-7 TRBV29-1
CSASPPGTSGRNEQFF TRBJ2-1 TRBV20-1
CASSVGRGGEKLFF TRBJ1-4 TRBV6-1
CASSPLQPGANTEAFF TRBJ1-1 TRBV14
CASSVQGIGAYEQYF TRBJ2-7 TRBV25-1
CASRTDQSNQPQHF TRBJ1-5 TRBV12-3/TRBV12-4
CASSPIGLNTEAFF TRBJ1-1 TRBV14
CSVLPGDQETQYF TRBJ2-5 TRBV29-1
CASSFGTSGDNEQFF TRBJ2-1 TRBV27
CASKRDEGSLYEQYF TRBJ2-7 TRBV5-1
CASSERPGGATEAFF TRBJ1-1 TRBV6-1
CASSPPGQGAVGELFF TRBJ2-2 TRBV2
CASSQDSSAGWADTQYF TRBJ2-3 TRBV4-3
CSVGTPSGANVLTF TRBJ2-6 TRBV29-1